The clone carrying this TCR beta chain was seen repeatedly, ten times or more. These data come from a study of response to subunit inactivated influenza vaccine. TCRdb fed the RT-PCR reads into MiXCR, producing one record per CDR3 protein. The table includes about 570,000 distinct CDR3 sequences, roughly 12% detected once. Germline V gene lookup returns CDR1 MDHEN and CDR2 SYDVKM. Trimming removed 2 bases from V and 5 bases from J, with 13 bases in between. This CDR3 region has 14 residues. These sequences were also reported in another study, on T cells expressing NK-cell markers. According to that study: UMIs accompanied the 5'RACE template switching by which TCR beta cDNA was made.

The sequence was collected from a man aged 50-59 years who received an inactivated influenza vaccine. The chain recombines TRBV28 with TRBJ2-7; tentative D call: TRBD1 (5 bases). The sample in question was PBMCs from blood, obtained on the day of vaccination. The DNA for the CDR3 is TGTGCCAGCAGTTTAACCAGGGCCAGCGACGAGCAGTACTTC. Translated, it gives CASSLTRASDEQYF.